These 29 T cell receptor beta chains originate from one sample sequenced in a study of T cells in localized non-small cell lung cancer. TCRdb's copy holds only in-frame clones and misses some; the assay was immunoSEQ multiplex PCR. The table lists approximately 1,300 clones, approximately 17% of them singletons. The starting material was normal lung tissue next to the tumor, obtained before any cancer treatment. These receptors came from a woman aged 35 to 70 with stage I lung adenocarcinoma.

V and J are TRBV19 and TRBJ1-1; 10 bases line up with TRBD1. With 9 bases clipped from V and 5 bases from J, the junction kept 9 bases outside the gene matches. This CDR3 has 14 amino acids. Germline V gene lookup returns CDR1 LNHDA and CDR2 SQIVND (reference sequence). This CDR3 is CASAAGQGYTEAFF. For the CDR3, the DNA is TGTGCCAGCGCTGCGGGACAGGGGTATACTGAAGCTTTCTTT. Full variable domain (remainder filled in from reference TRBV19 and TRBJ1-1): DGGITQSPKYLFRKEGQNVTLSCEQNLNHDAMYWYRQDPGQGLRLIYYSQIVNDFQKGDIAEGYSVSREKKESFPLTVTSAQKNPTAFYLCASAAGQGYTEAFFGQGTRLTVV.

J is TRBJ2-3 and V is TRBV11-3; 7 bases agree with TRBD1. CDR3 length equals 15 residues. Germline V CDR1 and CDR2: SGHNT, YENEEA. With 5 bases clipped from V and 5 bases from J, the junction kept 10 bases outside the gene matches. The CDR3: CASSAQGWGRDTQYF. CDR3 bases: TGTGCCAGCAGCGCACAGGGGTGGGGTAGAGATACGCAGTATTTT.

This clone turned up a few times. The chain recombines TRBV11-3 with TRBJ2-7; D gene unclear. This CDR3 contains 14 residues. Germline CDR1 is SGHNT and CDR2 is YENEEA. V lost 3 bases, J lost 3 bases, and 12 bases lay in between. CDR3 loop: CASSFRWQDYEQYF. CDR3 coding DNA: TGTGCCAGCAGCTTTCGTTGGCAGGACTACGAGCAGTACTTC.

This clone was seen a handful of times. The chain uses TRBV9 and TRBJ2-5, with 7 nucleotides matching TRBD2. V lost 0 bases to trimming and J lost 0 bases; unmatched junction nucleotides: 2. The germline V gene encodes CDR1 SGDLS and CDR2 YYNGEE. The CDR3 is 15 residues long. The CDR3 spells CASSVGLADQETQYF. The CDR3 bases are TGTGCCAGCAGCGTAGGACTAGCTGACCAAGAGACCCAGTACTTC. Supplemented by reference TRBV9 and TRBJ2-5, the full variable domain reads DSGVTQTPKHLITATGQRVTLRCSPRSGDLSVYWYQQSLDQGLQFLIQYYNGEERAKGNILERFSAQQFPDLHSELNLSSLELGDSALYFCASSVGLADQETQYFGPGTRLLVL.

This clone appeared once. CDR3 nucleotides: TGTGCCAGCAGCCAACTTCGGGCCTATGGCTACACCTTC. It specifies CASSQLRAYGYTF. The J gene is TRBJ1-2, the V gene TRBV14; no reliable D call. The germline CDR1 and CDR2 sequences are SGHDN and FVKESK. V dropped 2 bases and J dropped 4 bases, with 8 bases sitting between them. The CDR3 spans 13 residues.

This clone was detected a few times. J is TRBJ1-6 and V is TRBV9; D may be TRBD1 (6 bases). Germline lookup yields CDR1 SGDLS and CDR2 YYNGEE. Trimming took 4 bases from V and 4 from J, leaving 9 bases between them. The CDR3 is 14 residues long. Here the CDR3 DNA reads TGTGCCAGCAGCCAGACAGGTTATAATTCACCCCTCCACTTT. Residues: CASSQTGYNSPLHF. Together with reference TRBV9 and TRBJ1-6, the CDR3 gives the full variable domain: DSGVTQTPKHLITATGQRVTLRCSPRSGDLSVYWYQQSLDQGLQFLIQYYNGEERAKGNILERFSAQQFPDLHSELNLSSLELGDSALYFCASSQTGYNSPLHFGNGTRLTVT.

The table lists this clone with a few counts. V usage is TRBV18 and J usage is TRBJ1-1; 8 bases are a match to TRBD1. The J segment lost 1 base and the V segment lost 1 base, leaving 5 bases of the junction unmatched. CDR3 size: 16 residues. Germline-derived CDR1 and CDR2 are KGHSH and LQKENI. CDR3 DNA sequence: TGTGCCAGCTCACCACGGGGACAGGACCCGAACACTGAAGCTTTCTTT. This encodes CASSPRGQDPNTEAFF.

This sequence joins TRBV6-8 and TRBJ2-7; 10 bases align to TRBD1. The V gene's germline CDR1 is MNHGY and CDR2 SAAAGT. The CDR3 length is 15 residues. V trimming: 5 bases; J trimming: 6 bases; junction bases outside the gene matches: 10. CDR3 loop: CASSVAGTGEVEQYF. In nucleotides, the CDR3 is TGTGCCAGCAGTGTCGCCGGGACAGGGGAGGTCGAGCAGTACTTC.

This clone has only a few counts. The chain combines TRBV9 with TRBJ2-5; 8 positions match TRBD2. The CDR3 runs 16 residues. J lost 2 bases, V lost 0 bases, and 6 bases had no gene match. Germline CDR1 and CDR2: SGDLS and YYNGEE. In nucleotides, the CDR3 is TGTGCCAGCAGCGTAGGCGGCGGGGGGACACAAGAGACCCAGTACTTC. Its protein is CASSVGGGGTQETQYF.

This clone is labeled medium-sized (0.01 to 0.1%). This chain joins TRBV11-3 and TRBJ1-1; D is unresolved. The CDR3 sequence is 14 residues long. V lost 3 bases to trimming and J lost 1 base, with 9 bases between them. The germline gives CDR1 SGHNT, CDR2 YENEEA. CDR3 coding DNA: TGTGCCAGCAGCTTGGGCAGAACGAACACTGAAGCTTTCTTT. It is translated as CASSLGRTNTEAFF.

In DNA form, the CDR3 reads TGCAGCGTTGGAATTGCGGGGAGTGAGCAGTTCTTC. This codes for CSVGIAGSEQFF. The rearrangement uses TRBV29-1 and TRBJ2-1; D is perhaps TRBD2 (6 bases). The V and J ends lost 4 bases and 9 bases respectively, with 13 bases between them. The CDR3 contains 12 residues. Germline assignment: CDR1 SQVTM and CDR2 ANQGSEA.

In its sample, this clone was seen a few times. This sequence joins TRBV15 and TRBJ1-1; maybe TRBD1 (5 bases). The CDR3 covers 15 residues. Germline lookup yields CDR1 LNHNV and CDR2 YYDKDF (reference sequence). With 0 bases removed from V and 4 bases from J, the gap between germline ends came to 12 bases. This chain's CDR3 is CATSRDPGLGTEAFF. The CDR3 DNA follows: TGTGCCACCAGCAGAGATCCAGGGTTAGGCACTGAAGCTTTCTTT. The variable domain in full, with the rest retrieved from reference TRBV15 and TRBJ1-1, is DAMVIQNPRYQVTQFGKPVTLSCSQTLNHNVMYWYQQKSSQAPKLLFHYYDKDFNNEADTPDNFQSRRPNTSFCFLDIRSPGLGDTAMYLCATSRDPGLGTEAFFGQGTRLTVV.

By share, this clone counts as medium-sized. The rearrangement uses TRBV11-3 and TRBJ1-2; weak D call: TRBD1 (5 bases). In germline, CDR1 is SGHNT, CDR2 YENEEA. CDR3 length: 15 residues. V lost 5 bases and J lost 2, with 15 bases in between. The CDR3 DNA follows: TGTGCCAGCAGCCCTCCCGGGGGGGAGAACTATGGCTACACCTTC. Translating gives CASSPPGGENYGYTF.

Only a few counts were recorded for this clone. The chain uses TRBV11-3 and TRBJ2-7; the D gene is possibly TRBD2 (6 bases). This CDR3 contains 17 residues. V was trimmed by 3 bases and J by 0 bases, leaving 18 bases between them. CDR1 SGHNT and CDR2 YENEEA come from the germline V gene. The CDR3 nucleotides are TGTGCCAGCAGCTTGGCCCCGGCGGGGACTCTCTCCTACGAGCAGTACTTC. It yields the protein CASSLAPAGTLSYEQYF.

The chain links TRBV11-3 to TRBJ2-2; D unresolved. CDR1 is SGHNT, CDR2 YENEEA, per germline. The CDR3 is 16 amino acids. The V end was cut by 0 bases, the J end by 0 bases, with 8 bases between. The CDR3, as DNA: TGTGCCAGCAGCTTAGATCGAGTCGCGAACACCGGGGAGCTGTTTTTT. Translating gives CASSLDRVANTGELFF.

This clone showed up just a few times. The gene calls are TRBV6-8 and TRBJ2-1; no firm D call. V was clipped by 6 bases and J by 4 bases, with 10 bases between them. Germline loops: CDR1 MNHGY, CDR2 SAAAGT. The CDR3 sequence is 13 residues long. In DNA form, the CDR3 reads TGTGCCAGCAGAGAGGACCTTTACAATGAGCAGTTCTTC. Amino acids: CASREDLYNEQFF.

Only one count was recorded for this clone. For the CDR3, the DNA is TGCGCCAGCAGCCCATCTCGGGTCTACACTGAAGCTTTCTTT. Amino acid sequence: CASSPSRVYTEAFF. J is TRBJ1-1 and V is TRBV5-1; D gene uncertain. The germline V gene encodes CDR1 SGHRS and CDR2 YFSETQ. The CDR3 length is 14 residues. With 4 bases removed from V and 3 bases from J, the gap between germline ends came to 13 bases.

Judged by abundance, this clone is medium-sized (0.01 to 0.1%). The chain combines TRBV11-3 with TRBJ1-1; 9 bases are shared with TRBD1. Trimming cost V 3 bases and J 1 base; bases outside gene matches: 18. Germline-derived CDR1 and CDR2 are SGHNT and YENEEA. This CDR3 is built from 20 residues. The CDR3 spells CASSFPPGQGVFRGNTEAFF. Written as DNA, the CDR3 is TGTGCCAGCAGCTTCCCCCCGGGACAGGGAGTTTTTCGGGGGAACACTGAAGCTTTCTTT.

This clone was recorded a few times. The V gene is TRBV11-3, the J gene TRBJ2-7, with D maybe TRBD2 (5 bases). Looked up from germline, CDR1 is SGHNT and CDR2 is YENEEA. V lost 5 bases and J lost 6, with 17 bases in between. The CDR3 covers 14 residues. The CDR3 DNA is TGTGCCAGCAGCCCCCCGGGATACCGAGGCGAGCAGTACTTC. It encodes CASSPPGYRGEQYF. Full variable domain (rest looked up from reference TRBV11-3 and TRBJ2-7): EAGVVQSPRYKIIEKKQPVAFWCNPISGHNTLYWYLQNLGQGPELLIRYENEEAVDDSQLPKDRFSAERLKGVDSTLKIQPAELGDSAVYLCASSPPGYRGEQYFGPGTRLTVT.

The chain is built from TRBV5-1 and TRBJ2-5; 12 bases fit TRBD2. The germline gives CDR1 SGHRS, CDR2 YFSETQ. CDR3 size: 15 residues. V shed 4 bases and J 5 bases; nucleotides not matched to a gene: 6. The CDR3 loop is CASSPSGGASETQYF. DNA of the CDR3: TGCGCCAGCAGCCCTAGCGGGGGGGCATCGGAGACCCAGTACTTC.

V is TRBV29-1 and J is TRBJ2-2, with D perhaps matching TRBD1 (6 bases). The germline V gene encodes CDR1 SQVTM and CDR2 ANQGSEA. The V end was cut by 1 base, the J end by 6 bases, with 9 bases between. The CDR3 contains 13 residues. The CDR3 DNA reads as TGCAGCGTTGAAGGGACAGCTTCCGGGGAGCTGTTTTTT. It yields the protein CSVEGTASGELFF.

J is TRBJ2-3 and V is TRBV28; D not resolved. This CDR3 is 17 amino acids long. The V gene lost 4 bases and the J gene lost 2 bases, with 19 bases spanning the gap. Per the germline V gene, CDR1 is MDHEN and CDR2 is SYDVKM. CDR3 amino acids: CASSSPITLETTDTQYF. CDR3 DNA sequence: TGTGCCAGCAGTTCCCCGATAACGCTAGAAACCACAGATACGCAGTATTTT.

This clone is medium-sized. The V and J genes are TRBV9 and TRBJ2-5; tentatively, D is TRBD2 (6 bases). This CDR3 is built from 15 residues. Germline-derived CDR1 and CDR2 are SGDLS and YYNGEE. The germline V and J ends were trimmed by 0 bases and 5 bases, with 14 bases remaining between them. The CDR3 sequence: CASSVGGSGMETQYF. The CDR3 nucleotides are TGTGCCAGCAGCGTAGGTGGTAGCGGCATGGAGACCCAGTACTTC.

This clone was observed a few times. V usage is TRBV6-8 and J usage is TRBJ2-5, with 7 bases aligning to TRBD2. V was pared by 2 bases and J by 0 bases, with 6 bases of the junction left unmatched. This CDR3 has 16 amino acids. Per the germline V gene, CDR1 is MNHGY and CDR2 is SAAAGT. This CDR3 reads CASSYRLARYQETQYF. The CDR3 nucleotides read TGTGCCAGCAGTTACCGACTAGCTAGGTACCAAGAGACCCAGTACTTC.

V usage is TRBV11-3 and J usage is TRBJ2-1; D ambiguous. V was shortened by 1 base and J by 0 bases, with 4 bases between the two germline ends. CDR3 length equals 14 residues. The germline CDR1 and CDR2 sequences are SGHNT and YENEEA. CDR3 sequence: CASSLGSSYNEQFF. The CDR3 nucleotides read TGTGCCAGCAGCTTAGGGAGCTCCTACAATGAGCAGTTCTTC.

The V call is TRBV18, the J call TRBJ2-6, with no clear D. V gave up 0 bases and J gave up 1 base, with 1 base separating them. This CDR3 region has 14 residues. Germline CDR1 KGHSH, CDR2 LQKENI. The DNA for the CDR3 is TGTGCCAGCTCACCACCTTCTGGGGCCAACGTCCTGACTTTC. As protein: CASSPPSGANVLTF.

The chain joins TRBV6-8 to TRBJ2-4, with a weak D call TRBD2 (6 bases). Between the trimmed V and J ends, which lost 10 bases and 5 bases, there was a span of 15 bases. The CDR3 totals 13 residues. Germline V gives CDR1 MNHGY, CDR2 SAAAGT. The CDR3 bases are TGTGCCATCAGGGTGGAGGGTGAAAACATTCAGTACTTC. Protein sequence: CAIRVEGENIQYF.

The chain recombines TRBV6-8 with TRBJ2-7; 8 nucleotides agree with TRBD2. J gave up 7 bases and V 5 bases, and 10 bases lay outside the gene matches. Germline CDR1 reads MNHGY; CDR2 reads SAAAGT. CDR3 length: 14 residues. The CDR3 region has the DNA TGTGCCAGCAGTGGAGCTAGCGGGCGATGGGAGCAGTACTTC. Translated, it gives CASSGASGRWEQYF.

This clone was counted a single time. The chain couples TRBV19 to TRBJ2-1, with D perhaps matching TRBD1 or TRBD2 (6 bases each). There are 15 residues in the CDR3. Trimming left V 3 bases short and J 2 bases short, with 11 bases between. Germline assignment: CDR1 LNHDA and CDR2 SQIVND (reference sequence). CDR3 bases: TGTGCCAGTAGTATGTCCGGGGGCGCCTACAATGAGCAGTTCTTC. Its protein product is CASSMSGGAYNEQFF.